Presented here are 7 T cell receptor beta chains from one specimen sequenced in a study of CXCR3-negative and CXCR3-positive naive CD8 T cells. With UMI labels, 5' RACE was used to prepare the TRB cDNA libraries. TCRdb reprocessed the 5' RACE reads, keeping one entry per CDR3 protein, no DNA. This sample contains about 57,000 distinct CDR3 sequences. The specimen was memory CD8+ T cells from blood. All receptors come from a human donor in good health. Some clones in this sample may be carry-over from other donors' samples.

Considering frequency, this clonotype is medium-sized. The rearrangement links TRBV12-5 to TRBJ1-2; lacking DNA, the TRBD1 call made by TCRdb goes unchecked. Germline loops: CDR1 LGHNT, CDR2 FRNRAP. The CDR3 loop spans 16 amino acids. CDR3 sequence reads: CASGLANRGPLLGYTF.

This CDR3 is CASSPMGSKETQYF. The gene calls are TRBV7-3 and TRBJ2-5; TCRdb's assignment of TRBD2 cannot be checked, as there is no DNA. This CDR3 has 14 residues. The germline CDR1 and CDR2 sequences are SGHTA and FQGTGA.

The gene calls are TRBV6-2 or TRBV6-3 and TRBJ2-7; the TRBD1 assignment by TCRdb is unverifiable without DNA. CDR3 size: 14 residues. Germline V gene data show CDR1 as MNHEY and CDR2 as SVGEGT. This CDR3 reads CASSYRGQSYEQYF.

V is TRBV24-1 and J is TRBJ1-6; without DNA, the TCRdb call of TRBD1 cannot be checked. CDR3 length equals 14 residues. In germline, CDR1 is KGHDR, CDR2 SFDVKD. The CDR3: CATSAGTGNSPLHF.

The genes are TRBV29-1 and TRBJ2-7; the D call from TCRdb, TRBD1, cannot be confirmed without DNA. The CDR3 loop spans 11 amino acids. Germline CDR1 and CDR2: SQVTM and ANQGSEA. CDR3 amino acids: CSVPLGGEQYF.

The V call is TRBV29-1, the J call TRBJ2-7. The CDR3 has 14 residues. In germline, CDR1 is SQVTM, CDR2 ANQGSEA. This CDR3 reads CSVERLETVGEQYF.

CDR3 region: CAITWDLNYGYTF. V is TRBV12-3 or TRBV12-4 and J is TRBJ1-2; there is no DNA to check the TCRdb D call of TRBD1. The CDR3 covers 13 residues.